This T cell receptor (beta chain) was identified in a study of blood T cell repertoires in COVID-19. The wider study: The United States, Italy and Spain were the sources of the acute and convalescent COVID-19 samples. T cells, B-cell-depleted T cells, or PBMCs supplied cDNA or gDNA.

Authors' processing steps: Reference gene primer amplification in the assay estimated nucleated cell counts. Measured with immunoSEQ multiplex PCR; TCRdb has only the in-frame clones, and not every one. The DNA was the basis for D and trimming; V, J and clone size are from that table. The table records 90,000 or so clones, over 80% of them present only once. V trimming: 5 bases; J trimming: 3 bases; junction bases outside the gene matches: 10. Germline values: CDR1 PRHDT, CDR2 FYEKMQ (reference sequence). This CDR3 comprises 16 residues. The clonotype was recovered from a man at least 80 years old with acute or convalescent COVID-19. Specimen: peripheral blood. V usage is TRBV13 and J usage is TRBJ2-3, with TRBD1 matching 8 bases. CDR3 sequence reads: CASSPTGVPGTDTQYF. For the CDR3, the DNA is TGTGCCAGCAGCCCGACAGGGGTCCCTGGGACAGATACGCAGTATTTT.